The 22 T cell receptor beta chains given below trace back to one sample, sequenced in a study of cytomegalovirus exposure and HLA in healthy donors (dated by TCRdb to about 2017). The library was produced with the immunoSEQ multiplex PCR assay. The multiplex PCR relied on a mix of 60 forward primers for TCR Vbeta segments and 13 reverse primers for TCR Jbeta segments. TCRdb mirrors the immuneACCESS table, restricted to in-frame sequences. Some clones are absent from its copies; in checked studies, under half trace to an unresolved V gene, and the reason for the others is unknown. The sample table lists 95,000 to 150,000 clones, 75% to 90% of them with a count of one. Approximately 9% of the sample is held by the ten biggest clonotypes. Sequencing was done on a sample of PBMCs. Source of these receptors: a man younger than 40 in good health and CMV-seropositive.

V and J are TRBV9 and TRBJ1-5; TRBD1 aligns across 11 bases. V gave up 0 bases and J gave up 6 bases; unmatched junction bases: 2. The CDR3 contains 15 residues. Looked up from germline, CDR1 is SGDLS and CDR2 is YYNGEE. The CDR3 coding sequence is TGTGCCAGCAGCGTAGGGACAGGGGGCAGTCAGCCCCAGCATTTT. Protein sequence: CASSVGTGGSQPQHF.

J is TRBJ1-6 and V is TRBV11-3, with D perhaps matching TRBD1 (5 bases). The CDR3 is 15 residues long. Trimming left V 4 bases short and J 7 bases short, with 14 bases between. Germline V gives CDR1 SGHNT, CDR2 YENEEA. The CDR3 sequence is CASSWGRFPNSPLHF. The CDR3 DNA sequence: TGTGCCAGCAGCTGGGGGAGGTTTCCGAATTCACCCCTCCACTTT.

The chain couples TRBV23-1 to TRBJ1-5; D is uncertain. TRBV23-1 is placed among ORFs of uncertain function. The CDR3 totals 13 residues. The V end was cut by 6 bases, the J end by 5 bases, with 11 bases between. CDR3 sequence reads: CASRTGSDQPQHF. DNA for the CDR3: TGCGCCAGCAGAACCGGGAGCGATCAGCCCCAGCATTTT.

The chain is built from TRBV5-6 and TRBJ2-3, with 12 nucleotides matching TRBD2. Germline-derived CDR1 and CDR2 are SGHDT and YYEEEE. The CDR3 is 15 amino acids. J gave up 6 bases and V 4 bases, and 6 bases lay outside the gene matches. This chain's CDR3 is CASSRGLAGMDTQYF. Here the CDR3 DNA reads TGTGCCAGCAGCCGTGGACTAGCGGGGATGGATACGCAGTATTTT. Full variable domain (missing parts from reference TRBV5-6 and TRBJ2-3): DAGVTQSPTHLIKTRGQQVTLRCSPKSGHDTVSWYQQALGQGPQFIFQYYEEEERQRGNFPDRFSGHQFPNYSSELNVNALLLGDSALYLCASSRGLAGMDTQYFGPGTRLTVL.

The chain has TRBV28 and TRBJ2-5; 9 bases line up with TRBD2. Germline lookup yields CDR1 MDHEN and CDR2 SYDVKM. With 6 bases clipped from V and 4 bases from J, the junction kept 3 bases outside the gene matches. This CDR3 is built from 13 residues. CDR3 in amino acids: CASRQAGGETQYF. CDR3 coding DNA: TGTGCCAGCAGGCAAGCGGGGGGAGAGACCCAGTACTTC.

Only a few counts were recorded for this clone. This chain links TRBV5-1 with TRBJ1-6; 8 nucleotides match TRBD1. V trimming: 4 bases; J trimming: 7 bases; junction bases outside the gene matches: 10. The CDR3 covers 16 residues. Per germline, CDR1 SGHRS and CDR2 YFSETQ. The chain's CDR3 is CASSLAVTGENSPLHF. Written as DNA, the CDR3 is TGCGCCAGCAGCCTGGCAGTGACAGGGGAAAATTCACCCCTCCACTTT. The variable domain in full, completed from reference TRBV5-1 and TRBJ1-6, reads KAGVTQTPRYLIKTRGQQVTLSCSPISGHRSVSWYQQTPGQGLQFLFEYFSETQRNKGNFPGRFSGRQFSNSRSEMNVSTLELGDSALYLCASSLAVTGENSPLHFGNGTRLTVT.

The chain uses TRBV6-1 and TRBJ1-1; the D gene is possibly TRBD1 (5 bases). The CDR3 runs to 14 residues. Germline CDR1 MNHNS, CDR2 SASEGT. Trimming cost V 6 bases and J 0 bases, with 11 bases left between them. The CDR3 coding sequence is TGTGCCAGCAGGGGGGGTCCCCTGAACACTGAAGCTTTCTTT. It encodes CASRGGPLNTEAFF.

This clone was found once. The chain has TRBV29-1 and TRBJ1-1; perhaps TRBD1 as D (6 bases). V lost 7 bases and J 1 base, leaving 13 bases between the germline ends. Germline V gene sequence: CDR1 SQVTM, CDR2 ANQGSEA. CDR3 length equals 13 residues. This chain's CDR3 is CSARGRGNTEAFF. The DNA of the CDR3 is TGCAGCGCCCGGGGCAGGGGGAACACTGAAGCTTTCTTT.

The chain is built from TRBV7-6 and TRBJ2-5; TRBD1 is a possible D gene (6 bases). CDR1 SGHVS and CDR2 FNYEAQ come from the germline V gene. The germline V and J ends were trimmed by 6 bases and 4 bases, with 24 bases remaining between them. This CDR3 comprises 17 residues. CDR3 residues: CASSSDDQGLVIETQYF. In nucleotides, the CDR3 is TGTGCCAGCAGTTCCGACGATCAGGGGCTCGTTATAGAGACCCAGTACTTC. Using reference TRBV7-6 and TRBJ2-5 for the parts outside the CDR3, the full variable domain is GAGVSQSPRYKVTKRGQDVALRCDPISGHVSLYWYRQALGQGPEFLTYFNYEAQQDKSGLPNDRFSAERPEGSISTLTIQRTEQRDSAMYRCASSSDDQGLVIETQYFGPGTRLLVL.

This chain uses TRBV30 with TRBJ1-3; no clear D gene. CDR3 length: 15 amino acids. V lost 3 bases, J lost 0 bases, and 12 bases lay in between. Germline V gives CDR1 GTSNPN, CDR2 SVGIG (reference sequence). The CDR3 here is CAWRQLLLSGNTIYF. Written as DNA, the CDR3 is TGTGCCTGGAGACAGCTCCTACTCTCTGGAAACACCATATATTTT.

V usage is TRBV29-1 and J usage is TRBJ2-7; 8 nucleotides agree with TRBD2. The CDR3 spans 13 residues. CDR1 is SQVTM, CDR2 ANQGSEA, per germline. The CDR3 protein is CSASGLGTYEQYF. CDR3 coding DNA: TGCAGTGCGTCGGGACTAGGGACCTACGAGCAGTACTTC.

The V gene is TRBV30, the J gene TRBJ1-1; perhaps TRBD1 as D (6 bases). Germline values: CDR1 GTSNPN, CDR2 SVGIG (reference sequence). The CDR3 consists of 15 residues. V lost 3 bases and J lost 2, with 16 bases in between. CDR3 in DNA: TGTGCCTGGAGGGGGAGGGGGGGGTTAAACACTGAAGCTTTCTTT. Amino acid sequence: CAWRGRGGLNTEAFF.

This chain joins TRBV16 and TRBJ1-5; D remains unclear. The CDR3 is 12 amino acids. CDR1 and CDR2 from the germline V gene are KGHSY and FQNENV. The V end lost 4 bases, the J end lost 6 bases, and 7 bases lay between the germline ends. The chain's CDR3 is CASSPFIQPQHF. The CDR3 DNA reads TGTGCCAGCAGCCCATTCATTCAGCCCCAGCATTTT.

The chain links TRBV27 to TRBJ1-5; D not resolved. This CDR3 has 14 residues. V lost 5 bases, J lost 10 bases, and 18 bases lay in between. Per the germline V gene, CDR1 is MNHEY and CDR2 is SMNVEV (reference sequence). The DNA for the CDR3 is TGTGCCAGCAGTCCGAGTTTGGGCAACACCCCCCAGCATTTT. This gives the protein CASSPSLGNTPQHF.

This clone was picked up one time. J is TRBJ2-2 and V is TRBV7-2, with D perhaps TRBD2 (6 bases). The V gene's germline CDR1 is SGHTA and CDR2 FQGNSA. The CDR3 spans 15 residues. V lost 0 bases to trimming and J lost 1 base, with 6 bases between them. For the CDR3, the DNA is TGTGCCAGCAGCTTAGCGGGGGGGAACACCGGGGAGCTGTTTTTT. Encoded protein: CASSLAGGNTGELFF.

V and J are TRBV10-3 and TRBJ1-5; 9 nucleotides align to TRBD1. V lost 11 bases to trimming and J lost 5 bases; unmatched junction nucleotides: 7. The CDR3 consists of 13 residues. Germline V CDR1 and CDR2: ENHRY, SYGVKD. CDR3 sequence (DNA): TGTGCCTCCGGGACAGGGAGAGATCAGCCCCAGCATTTT. It codes for CASGTGRDQPQHF.

V gene TRBV10-3 combines with J gene TRBJ1-2; no clear D gene. Germline V gene sequence: CDR1 ENHRY, CDR2 SYGVKD. The CDR3 length is 12 residues. With 1 base removed from V and 6 bases from J, the gap between germline ends came to 6 bases. The CDR3 protein is CAISEYSDGYTF. CDR3 sequence (DNA): TGTGCCATCAGTGAGTATTCGGATGGCTACACCTTC.

This clone was counted once. The rearrangement links TRBV11-2 to TRBJ2-2, with D possibly matching TRBD1 (6 bases). Germline values: CDR1 SGHAT, CDR2 FQNNGV. Trimming took 1 base from V and 3 from J, leaving 12 bases between them. The CDR3 is made up of 16 amino acids. The CDR3 loop is CASSLARTVYTGELFF. As DNA, the CDR3 is TGTGCCAGCAGCTTAGCCCGGACAGTATACACCGGGGAGCTGTTTTTT.

The chain couples TRBV10-1 to TRBJ2-2; TRBD1 matches 11 bases. The CDR3 has 16 residues. Germline CDR1 is WNHNN and CDR2 is SYGVQD (reference sequence). After removal of 4 bases from V and 4 bases from J, the junction contained 5 bases not matched to a gene. CDR3: CASSGTGTGGTGELFF. CDR3 nucleotides: TGCGCCAGCAGTGGTACCGGGACAGGGGGCACCGGGGAGCTGTTTTTT.

The rearrangement links TRBV6-6 to TRBJ2-5, with D tentatively TRBD2 (7 bases). The ends were cut back, 2 bases at V and 4 bases at J, with 11 bases in the middle. The CDR3 runs to 14 residues. CDR1 MNHNY and CDR2 SVGAGI come from the germline V gene (reference sequence). The DNA of the CDR3 is TGTGCCAGCAGTTACGGGGGGGGCCGAGAGACCCAGTACTTC. Translating gives CASSYGGGRETQYF.

Regarding this clone: A read error may produce the germline difference seen at one junction end. The rearrangement joins TRBV7-9 to TRBJ1-1; no reliable D call. This CDR3 is 11 amino acids long. Germline CDR1 and CDR2: SEHNR and FQNEAQ (reference sequence). The CDR3 region has the DNA TGTTCCAGCAGCCGGAACACTGAAGCTTTCTTT. This encodes CSSSRNTEAFF.

The genes are TRBV5-6 and TRBJ2-1; 11 bases match TRBD2. The germline CDR1 and CDR2 sequences are SGHDT and YYEEEE. The CDR3 length is 14 residues. The J segment lost 5 bases and the V segment lost 4 bases, leaving 2 bases of the junction unmatched. CDR3 nucleotides: TGTGCCAGCAGCGAGACTAGCGGGGACAATGAGCAGTTCTTC. Amino acid sequence: CASSETSGDNEQFF.